Described below is a single TCR gamma chain sequence and its context. This clone was seen ten or more times. No cognate antigen has been identified for it. Base qualities are not recorded, but no much larger clone differs from it by a single base. The entry originates in a study of γδ T cells in repeated Plasmodium falciparum infection (dated by TCRdb to the early 2020s). Some background on the complete study: The natural-infection arm enrolled Malian children exposed to intense seasonal malaria transmission and compared the Malian children with Australian children matched for age and gender. Four to six malaria-naive U.S. adults underwent four controlled human malaria infections by bites from P. falciparum NF54-infected Anopheles stephensi mosquitoes over approximately 600 days. Samples from controlled-infection subjects were taken at baseline, just before selected infections, and 21 days after each infection. Malian gammadelta TCR repertoires were analysed cross-sectionally in periods with no transmission and longitudinally across episodes of acute febrile malaria. In the study, the shaping of the human gammadelta T cell repertoire by repeated Plasmodium falciparum infection was examined using natural infection in Mali and controlled human malaria infection. Results and caveats for the whole study, not just this receptor: Vdelta2-negative gammadelta TCR repertoires from Malian children appeared more clonally expanded, less diverse and less shared than those of Australian children. Vgamma9/Vdelta2+ TCR repertoires showed a highly stable polyclonal repertoire over time and infection, with many inter-individual overlapping TCRgamma sequences. Waves of new clonotype selection in Vdelta2-negative, largely Vdelta1+, gammadelta TCR repertoires appeared to be driven by repeated controlled infections. Analysis of inter-individual variability in gammadelta T cell responses was limited by the small size of the controlled-infection cohort. The Malian cohort came from a small rural village of predominantly one ethnic group, limiting generalizability.

For bulk TCR repertoire analysis, Vgamma9/Vdelta2+ and Vdelta2-negative gammadelta T cell populations were isolated by flow sorting from peripheral blood mononuclear cells. To prepare the library, multiplex PCR was applied. Sequencing was performed on an Illumina MiSeq. Both TCR gamma (TRG) and TCR delta (TRD) chains were sequenced from each sorted gammadelta T cell sample. Processing in the source paper ran as follows. Clonotype tree plots, accumulated frequency of the top 20 clonotypes, diversity index (DI) and D75 metrics were included in the repertoire analyses. Clone calls in TCRdb were regenerated from the public reads with CATT, after which identical DNA sequences shared one row. None of the V and J calls come from the authors' own analysis; TCRdb made them. The table for this sample lists some 30,000 gamma-chain clones; almost 1.5% of them were counted only once. Jointly, the top ten make up approximately 19% of the sample.

Via the germline V gene, CDR1 is EGSTGY and CDR2 YDSYTSSV. V has 0 bases trimmed and J has 11 bases trimmed; junction bases matching no gene number 4. Reading from cysteine to phenylalanine, the CDR3 counts 11 amino acids. Only the CDR3 DNA stays, 33 bases, in frame from base 1. In this chain, TRGV4 is recombined with TRGJ1 or TRGJ2. What was sequenced was gamma-delta T cells from blood. This clonotype was sampled from a pool of human donors (malaria-infected and uninfected, not separated). The CDR3 reads as follows: CATWDGREKLF. The base sequence is TGTGCCACCTGGGATGGGCGGGAGAAACTCTTT.